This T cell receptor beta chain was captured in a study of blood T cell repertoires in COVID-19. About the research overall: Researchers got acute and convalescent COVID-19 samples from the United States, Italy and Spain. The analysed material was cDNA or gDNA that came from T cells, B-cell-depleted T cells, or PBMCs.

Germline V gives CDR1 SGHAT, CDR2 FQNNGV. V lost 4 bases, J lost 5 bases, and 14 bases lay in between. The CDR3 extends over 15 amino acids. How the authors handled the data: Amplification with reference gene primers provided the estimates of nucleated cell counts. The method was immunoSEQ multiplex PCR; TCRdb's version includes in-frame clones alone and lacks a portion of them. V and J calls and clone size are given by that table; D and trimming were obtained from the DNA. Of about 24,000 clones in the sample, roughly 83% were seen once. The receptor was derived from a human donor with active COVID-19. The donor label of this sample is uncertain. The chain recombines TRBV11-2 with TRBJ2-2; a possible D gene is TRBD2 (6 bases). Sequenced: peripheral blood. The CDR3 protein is CASSSRLEITGELFF. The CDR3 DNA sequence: TGTGCCAGCAGCTCAAGACTAGAAATAACCGGGGAGCTGTTTTTT.